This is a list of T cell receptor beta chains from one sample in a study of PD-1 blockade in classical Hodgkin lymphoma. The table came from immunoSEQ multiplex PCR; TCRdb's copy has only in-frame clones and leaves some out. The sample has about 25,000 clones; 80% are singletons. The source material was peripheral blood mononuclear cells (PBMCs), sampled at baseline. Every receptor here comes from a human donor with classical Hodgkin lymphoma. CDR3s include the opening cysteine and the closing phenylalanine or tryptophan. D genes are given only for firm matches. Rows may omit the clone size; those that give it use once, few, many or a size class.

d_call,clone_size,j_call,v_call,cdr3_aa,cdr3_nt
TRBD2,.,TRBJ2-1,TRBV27,CASSVAGAYNEQFF,TGTGCCAGCAGTGTAGCGGGGGCCTACAATGAGCAGTTCTTC
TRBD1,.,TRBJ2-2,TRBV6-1,CASTGQGAQTGELFF,TGTGCCAGCACTGGACAGGGGGCGCAGACCGGGGAGCTGTTTTTT
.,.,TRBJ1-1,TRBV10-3,CAIDDPSMNTEAFF,TGTGCCATTGACGACCCTTCCATGAACACTGAAGCTTTCTTT
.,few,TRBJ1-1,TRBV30,CAWSGGPGGAEAFF,TGTGCCTGGAGTGGGGGACCCGGGGGAGCTGAAGCTTTCTTT
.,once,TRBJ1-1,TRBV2,CASSEAGREGNTEAFF,TGTGCCAGCAGTGAAGCGGGACGGGAAGGTAACACTGAAGCTTTCTTT
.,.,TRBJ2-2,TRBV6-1,CASTPQGWELFF,TGTGCCAGCACACCCCAAGGCTGGGAGCTGTTTTTT
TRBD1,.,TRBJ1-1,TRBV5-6,CASSLNRGLTEAFF,TGTGCCAGCAGCTTAAACAGGGGGCTCACTGAAGCTTTCTTT
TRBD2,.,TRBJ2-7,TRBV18,CASSPIGTRAYEQYF,TGTGCCAGCTCACCTATCGGGACTAGGGCCTACGAGCAGTACTTC
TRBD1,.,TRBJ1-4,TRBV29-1,CSVRGVLNEKLFF,TGCAGCGTCAGGGGGGTCCTAAATGAAAAACTGTTTTTT
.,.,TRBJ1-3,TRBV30,CAWSVGQSGNTIYF,TGTGCCTGGAGTGTAGGGCAGTCTGGAAACACCATATATTTT
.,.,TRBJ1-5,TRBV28,CASSLYDQPQHF,TGTGCCAGCAGTTTGTATGATCAGCCCCAGCATTTT
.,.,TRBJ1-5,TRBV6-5,CASSWDSNQPQHF,TGTGCCAGCAGTTGGGACAGCAATCAGCCCCAGCATTTT
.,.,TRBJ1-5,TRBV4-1,CASSQEDRQYSNQPQHF,TGCGCCAGCAGCCAAGAGGATCGTCAGTATAGCAATCAGCCCCAGCATTTT
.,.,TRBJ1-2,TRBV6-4,CASSDSDRGGGYTF,TGTGCCAGCAGTGACTCGGATCGGGGAGGGGGCTACACCTTC
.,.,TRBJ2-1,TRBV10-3,CASGLGGGNEQFF,TGTGCCTCTGGACTAGGGGGAGGCAATGAGCAGTTCTTC
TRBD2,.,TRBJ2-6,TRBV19,CASKRGTGANVLTF,TGTGCCAGTAAGCGGGGAACTGGGGCCAACGTCCTGACTTTC
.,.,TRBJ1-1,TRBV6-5,CASRYIGRGEAFF,TGTGCCAGCAGATACATCGGACGGGGTGAAGCTTTCTTT
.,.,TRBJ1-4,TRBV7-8,CASSQGTGVTWELFF,TGTGCCAGCAGCCAGGGGACTGGGGTTACCTGGGAACTGTTTTTT
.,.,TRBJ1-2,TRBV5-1,CASSGNFRNYGYTF,TGCGCCAGCAGTGGGAATTTTAGAAACTATGGCTACACCTTC
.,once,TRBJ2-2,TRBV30,CAWSVGARETGELFF,TGTGCCTGGAGTGTCGGGGCCAGGGAAACCGGGGAGCTGTTTTTT
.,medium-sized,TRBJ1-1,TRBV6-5,CASSFGANTEAFF,TGTGCCAGCAGTTTCGGGGCTAACACTGAAGCTTTCTTT
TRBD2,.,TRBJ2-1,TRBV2,CASSETRLANEQFF,TGTGCCAGCAGTGAAACCAGACTAGCGAATGAGCAGTTCTTC
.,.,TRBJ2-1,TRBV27,CASRRTIYPYNEQFF,TGTGCCAGCAGACGGACTATTTACCCCTACAATGAGCAGTTCTTC
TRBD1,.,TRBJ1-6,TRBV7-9,CASSLGTGINSPLHF,TGTGCCAGCAGCTTAGGGACAGGGATTAATTCACCCCTCCACTTT
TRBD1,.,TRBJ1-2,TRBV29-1,CSVLGDRRYRDGYTF,TGCAGCGTTTTAGGGGACAGGAGATATCGGGATGGCTACACCTTC
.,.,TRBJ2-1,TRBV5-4,CASSFMRGSYNEQFF,TGTGCCAGCAGCTTTATGAGAGGCTCCTACAATGAGCAGTTCTTC
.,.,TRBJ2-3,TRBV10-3,CAISENPLGTDTQYF,TGTGCCATCAGTGAGAACCCTCTCGGCACAGATACGCAGTATTTT
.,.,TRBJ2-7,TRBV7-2,CASSLEVWEQYF,TGTGCCAGCAGCTTAGAAGTGTGGGAGCAGTACTTC
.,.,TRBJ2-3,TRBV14,CASSQGVSDTQYF,TGTGCCAGCAGCCAAGGCGTATCAGATACGCAGTATTTT
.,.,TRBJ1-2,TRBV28,CASTRGSYQRGYTF,TGTGCCAGCACCCGGGGTTCATATCAGCGGGGCTACACCTTC
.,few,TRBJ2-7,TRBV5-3,CARSLRRVETFLDYEQYF,TGTGCCAGAAGCTTGAGAAGAGTAGAAACTTTTTTGGACTACGAGCAGTACTTC
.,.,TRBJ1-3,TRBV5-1,CASSSAGSGNTIYF,TGCGCCAGCAGCTCGGCGGGGAGTGGAAACACCATATATTTT
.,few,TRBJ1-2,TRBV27,CASSLSGKSYGYTF,TGTGCCAGCAGTTTATCGGGCAAGTCCTATGGCTACACCTTC
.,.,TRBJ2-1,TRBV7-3,CASSSGPRNEQFF,TGTGCCAGCAGCTCCGGACCCCGCAATGAGCAGTTCTTC
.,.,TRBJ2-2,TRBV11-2,CASSRRVSTVATITGELFF,TGTGCCAGCAGCAGGAGGGTTTCTACCGTGGCCACCATAACCGGGGAGCTGTTTTTT
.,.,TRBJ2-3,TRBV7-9,CASSFHREPSDTQYF,TGTGCCAGCAGCTTTCACAGGGAACCAAGCGATACGCAGTATTTT
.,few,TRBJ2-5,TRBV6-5,CASSYRDGATQYF,TGTGCCAGCAGTTACCGGGACGGAGCGACCCAGTACTTC
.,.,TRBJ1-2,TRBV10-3,CAISEGEFGYGYTF,TGTGCCATCAGTGAGGGCGAGTTCGGGTATGGCTACACCTTC
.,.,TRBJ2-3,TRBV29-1,CSVAPRRGKGDTQYF,TGCAGCGTTGCGCCCAGGAGGGGTAAAGGGGATACGCAGTATTTT
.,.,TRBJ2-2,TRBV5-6,CASSLGWGRTGELFF,TGTGCCAGCAGCTTGGGGTGGGGGCGAACCGGGGAGCTGTTTTTT
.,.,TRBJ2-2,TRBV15,CATSRGAGTPKAGELFF,TGTGCCACCAGCAGAGGTGCCGGGACACCGAAGGCCGGGGAGCTGTTTTTT
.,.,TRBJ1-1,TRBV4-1,CASSQAMNTEAFF,TGCGCCAGCAGCCAAGCCATGAACACTGAAGCTTTCTTT
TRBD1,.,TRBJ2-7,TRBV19,CASRSRDRVDEQYF,TGTGCCAGTAGGTCCCGGGACAGGGTAGACGAGCAGTACTTC
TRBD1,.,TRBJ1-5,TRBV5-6,CASSRTGELNQPQHF,TGTGCCAGCAGCCGGACAGGCGAACTCAATCAGCCCCAGCATTTT
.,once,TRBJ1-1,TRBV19,CASSIVGAGTEAFF,TGTGCCAGTAGTATTGTCGGGGCCGGCACTGAAGCTTTCTTT
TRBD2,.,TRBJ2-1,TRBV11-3,CASSLASGGNEQFF,TGTGCCAGCAGCTTAGCTAGCGGGGGAAATGAGCAGTTCTTC
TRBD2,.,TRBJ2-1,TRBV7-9,CASSLPASGVGNEQFF,TGTGCCAGCAGCTTACCGGCTAGCGGGGTGGGCAATGAGCAGTTCTTC
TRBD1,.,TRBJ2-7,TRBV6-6,CASSYLRDSYEQYF,TGTGCCAGCAGTTACCTCCGGGACAGCTACGAGCAGTACTTC
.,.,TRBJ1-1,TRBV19,CASSMIMNTEAFF,TGTGCCAGTAGTATGATCATGAACACTGAAGCTTTCTTT
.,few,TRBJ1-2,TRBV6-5,CASSNSPVGGYTF,TGTGCCAGCAGTAACAGCCCGGTCGGGGGCTACACCTTC
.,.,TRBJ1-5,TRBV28,CASTPMGWDQPQHF,TGTGCCAGCACCCCAATGGGGTGGGATCAGCCCCAGCATTTT
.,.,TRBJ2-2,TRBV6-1,CASIINWGAGELFF,TGTGCCAGCATAATTAATTGGGGGGCTGGGGAGCTGTTTTTT